Given below is one T cell receptor (beta chain) in context. What antigen it recognizes has not been identified. There are no base qualities to consult, and no much larger clone falls within one base. One collaborating source in Seattle enrolled patients during active infection and followed them longitudinally through the course of disease. Each collaborating institution followed its own protocols to collect whole blood in K2EDTA tubes. For TCRbeta analysis, collaborators shipped samples in one of three forms: frozen whole blood, isolated PBMCs, or DNA extracted from either of those sample types. These data belong to a study of blood T cell repertoires in COVID-19 (dated by TCRdb to 2018 to 2020). Context from the whole study: Samples covering the acute and convalescent phases of COVID-19 were provided by collaborators in the United States, Italy and Spain. The material from the prospective study consisted of cDNA or gDNA derived from T cells, B-cell-depleted T cells, or PBMCs. Subjects who had been exposed to COVID-19, were actively infected with it, or had recovered from it provided the deeply sampled blood TCRbeta repertoires that made up the dataset. The repertoires were released in a freely available public database meant as a resource for research on the immune response to SARS-CoV-2. The samples were drawn from the first 160 participants of the ongoing ImmuneRACE study and from 1,254 subjects provided by 6 global collaborators. Nearly every sample came with metadata listing a de-identified subject ID, COVID-19 status, age in years and sex. Where HLA class I and class II types were available, the types were taken from metadata supplied by the sample provider, not from assay-based typing. What the authors observed across the whole study: How much clinical and demographic metadata was included differed by source and by participant, and the metadata was provided uncurated.

CDR1 and CDR2 (SGHTA, FQGNSA) derive from the germline V gene. V and J lose 2 bases and 3 bases, and a span of 12 bases separates them. Including cysteine and phenylalanine, the CDR3 has 15 amino acids. Left in the record is the CDR3 DNA by itself, 45 bases read in frame from the first base. The immunoSEQ Assay, a bias-controlled multiplex PCR, was used to amplify TCRbeta CDR3 regions from genomic DNA. Per the original workflow: The number of nucleated cells in each sample was estimated by amplification of reference gene primers within the assay. To quantify the absolute abundance of each unique TCRbeta CDR3 rearrangement, sequence reads were collapsed and filtered. For each sample, productive Simpson clonality was calculated as the square root of Simpson's diversity index over productive rearrangements. This is the immuneACCESS table as TCRdb keeps it, with only in-frame sequences that have V and J called. A part of the clones is gone; compared with another copy, unresolved V genes explain less than half, and the rest is unexplained. V and J calls and clone size are copied from that table; D and trimming were computed from the DNA. The sample table shows about 150,000 clones, and approximately 84% are seen once. The biggest ten clones account for roughly 8% of the sample.

This TCR was recovered from a woman aged 60-75 years with COVID-19, enrolled during active disease. The chain joins TRBV7-2 to TRBJ2-3; TRBD2 is a possible D gene, resting on 5 matching bases. The specimen sequenced was peripheral blood. The DNA sequence follows: TGTGCCAGCAGCTTACTAGCCTCAAGGACAGATACGCAGTATTTT. Translation gives CASSLLASRTDTQYF.